This is a list of T cell receptor beta chains from one sample in a study of blood T cells in healthy people across ages. TCRdb ran MiXCR on the 5' RACE reads and lists one entry per CDR3 protein. This sample yields around 1.1 million distinct CDR3 sequences, of which 35% to 40% are seen a single time; over 10% belongs to the top ten. Sequenced: blood. These receptors all stem from a man between 18 and 29 years old in good health. Each CDR3 is given with its conserved first and last residue. A D gene is named only where the DNA matches it firmly. Clone size is shown for a subset of rows, as once, few, many or a class of expanded clone.

j_gene	d_gene	abundance	v_gene	CDR3aa	CDR3nt
TRBJ2-7	TRBD1	-	TRBV11-2	CASSLAEGGLPSYEQYF	TGTGCCAGCAGCTTAGCGGAAGGGGGCTTACCTTCCTACGAGCAGTACTTC
TRBJ1-4	TRBD1	few	TRBV7-8	CASSLGTGVGNEKLFF	TGTGCCAGCAGCTTAGGGACAGGGGTTGGGAATGAAAAACTGTTTTTT
TRBJ2-1	-	-	TRBV29-1	CSVEDPSGRPSYNEQFF	TGCAGCGTTGAAGATCCCTCGGGACGACCCTCCTACAATGAGCAGTTCTTC
TRBJ2-2	-	few	TRBV20-1	CSATGPGGGGELFF	TGCAGTGCTACGGGACCAGGGGGAGGCGGGGAGCTGTTTTTT
TRBJ2-1	TRBD1	few	TRBV28	CASRPNAGQGPVKQFF	TGTGCCAGCAGACCAAACGCAGGACAGGGACCGGTTAAGCAGTTCTTC
TRBJ1-1	-	few	TRBV4-3	CASSPRQTSEAFF	TGCGCCAGCAGCCCTCGCCAGACCTCCGAAGCTTTCTTT
TRBJ1-2	-	few	TRBV7-2	CASSLNAGDNYGYTF	TGTGCCAGCAGCTTAAATGCAGGAGATAACTATGGCTACACCTTC
TRBJ2-1	-	few	TRBV9	CASRPPDGNEQFF	TGTGCCAGCAGACCTCCGGATGGGAATGAGCAGTTCTTC
TRBJ1-2	-	few	TRBV6-5	CASSYSQLGKGYTF	TGTGCCAGCAGTTACTCGCAGTTAGGGAAAGGCTACACCTTC
TRBJ1-1	-	-	TRBV7-9	CASSLAQGNAFF	TGTGCCAGCAGCTTAGCTCAGGGAAACGCTTTCTTT
TRBJ1-1	-	-	TRBV5-1	CASSLGGTPEAFF	TGCGCCAGCAGCTTGGGGGGGACCCCTGAAGCTTTCTTT
TRBJ1-2	TRBD1	few	TRBV20-1	CSARPTGTGLYGYTF	TGCAGTGCCAGACCGACCGGGACAGGCCTCTATGGCTACACCTTC
TRBJ2-5	TRBD1	-	TRBV30	CAGGGQGETQYF	TGTGCCGGGGGTGGACAGGGGGAGACCCAGTACTTC
TRBJ1-5	-	few	TRBV20-1	CSARTGIYQPQHF	TGCAGTGCTAGAACAGGGATTTATCAGCCCCAGCATTTT
TRBJ2-3	-	-	TRBV7-9	CASSGAATDTQYF	TGTGCCAGCAGCGGGGCGGCCACAGATACGCAGTATTTT
TRBJ1-2	-	-	TRBV4-1	CVSRAIGAHYGYTF	TGCGTCAGCAGGGCAATAGGGGCCCACTATGGCTACACCTTC
TRBJ1-1	-	many	TRBV7-2	CASSLEQYTEAFF	TGTGCCAGCAGCTTAGAACAGTACACTGAAGCTTTCTTT
TRBJ1-2	TRBD1	-	TRBV7-9	CASSSGPGQGSSYTF	TGTGCCAGCAGTTCAGGACCGGGACAGGGAAGCTCCTACACCTTC
TRBJ2-2	-	-	TRBV12-3/TRBV12-4	CASSLDRSGELFF	TGTGCCAGCAGTTTAGACCGGTCCGGGGAGCTGTTTTTT
TRBJ2-3	-	-	TRBV12-3/TRBV12-4	CASSFPGASTDAQYF	TGTGCCAGCAGTTTCCCGGGGGCTAGCACAGATGCGCAGTATTTT
TRBJ1-2	TRBD1	few	TRBV10-3	CAINSGTGHFGYTF	TGTGCCATCAACTCCGGGACAGGACATTTTGGCTACACCTTC
TRBJ2-3	TRBD2	few	TRBV20-1	CSARASGGSDTQYF	TGCAGTGCTAGAGCTAGCGGGGGGTCAGATACGCAGTATTTT
TRBJ2-5	-	-	TRBV5-1	CASSFTGPEETQYF	TGCGCCAGCAGCTTTACAGGTCCCGAAGAGACCCAGTACTTC
TRBJ2-1	TRBD2	-	TRBV28	CASTGTSGSRNEQFF	TGTGCCAGCACCGGGACTAGCGGGAGTAGGAATGAGCAGTTCTTC
TRBJ2-1	-	-	TRBV2	CASSIQPNEQFF	TGTGCCAGCAGTATCCAGCCCAATGAGCAGTTCTTC
TRBJ1-2	TRBD1	few	TRBV12-3/TRBV12-4	CASSGDRGTYGYTF	TGTGCCAGCAGTGGTGACAGGGGGACCTATGGCTACACCTTC
TRBJ1-5	-	-	TRBV3-1	CASSQEGPAGNQPQHF	TGTGCCAGCAGCCAAGAGGGCCCCGCGGGCAATCAGCCCCAGCATTTT
TRBJ1-2	-	-	TRBV12-3/TRBV12-4	CASRLSDYGYTF	TGTGCCAGCAGGTTGAGTGACTATGGCTACACCTTC
TRBJ2-7	-	-	TRBV5-1	CASSLQLGPNEQYF	TGCGCCAGCAGCTTACAACTAGGCCCCAATGAGCAGTACTTC
TRBJ2-3	-	-	TRBV13	CASSGRTGDSTDTQYF	TGTGCCAGCAGCGGGCGGACGGGGGACTCCACAGATACGCAGTATTTT
TRBJ1-1	-	-	TRBV5-6	CASSRRISEAEAFF	TGTGCCAGCAGCCGGAGGATAAGCGAAGCTGAAGCTTTCTTT
TRBJ2-3	TRBD2	few	TRBV6-2/TRBV6-3	CASRSGAGSTDTQYF	TGTGCCAGCAGAAGCGGAGCGGGGAGCACAGATACGCAGTATTTT
TRBJ2-1	TRBD1	few	TRBV29-1	CSVGTGYHNEQFF	TGCAGCGTTGGGACAGGGTACCACAATGAGCAGTTCTTC
TRBJ2-1	TRBD2	-	TRBV7-9	CASRRAGGSYNEQFF	TGTGCCAGCAGGCGGGCGGGGGGGTCCTACAATGAGCAGTTCTTC
TRBJ1-2	TRBD1	-	TRBV20-1	CSARVLRDRVLGYGYTF	TGCAGTGCTAGAGTCCTCCGGGACAGGGTGTTGGGCTATGGCTACACCTTC
TRBJ2-1	-	-	TRBV5-1	CASSTRDHEQFF	TGCGCCAGCAGCACCAGGGATCATGAGCAGTTCTTC
TRBJ2-2	-	-	TRBV5-1	CASSLVGGRIGGPTGELFF	TGCGCCAGCAGCTTGGTCGGTGGGAGAATTGGAGGCCCCACCGGGGAGCTGTTTTTT
TRBJ2-3	-	-	TRBV5-1	CASSLEGTSADTQYF	TGCGCCAGCAGCTTGGAAGGCACTTCCGCAGATACGCAGTATTTT
TRBJ2-6	-	few	TRBV9	CASSVSTSGANVLTF	TGTGCCAGCAGCGTATCGACATCTGGGGCCAACGTCCTGACTTTC
TRBJ2-4	-	-	TRBV3-1	CASSQGGNPAKNIQYF	TGTGCCAGCAGCCAAGGCGGGAATCCAGCCAAAAACATTCAGTACTTC
TRBJ2-5	-	few	TRBV7-2	CASSLRSGEETQYF	TGTGCCAGCAGCTTAAGGTCTGGCGAGGAGACCCAGTACTTC
TRBJ1-5	-	-	TRBV20-1	CSAQGRANQPQHF	TGCAGTGCTCAAGGACGTGCGAATCAGCCCCAGCATTTT
TRBJ1-1	TRBD1	few	TRBV9	CASSVPRGQNTEAFF	TGTGCCAGCAGCGTTCCCAGGGGGCAGAACACTGAAGCTTTCTTT
TRBJ1-1	-	-	TRBV10-3	CAINTAGNTEAFF	TGTGCCATCAATACGGCAGGGAACACTGAAGCTTTCTTT
TRBJ2-3	TRBD1	few	TRBV3-1	CASSQRDSEDTQYF	TGTGCCAGCAGCCAAAGGGACAGCGAGGATACGCAGTATTTT
TRBJ2-3	TRBD1	-	TRBV7-3	CASSLKTGVSTDTQYF	TGTGCCAGCAGCTTAAAAACAGGGGTTAGCACAGATACGCAGTATTTT